This T cell receptor beta chain was profiled in a study of CD8 T cells in ankylosing spondylitis (dated by TCRdb to 2017 to 2019). Turning to the overall study: To find TCR variants linked to disease, the study profiled T cell receptor beta repertoires in ankylosing spondylitis patients and healthy donors. Peripheral blood was sampled, and synovial fluid was additionally collected from ankylosing spondylitis patients. In total, the full study cohort was made up of roughly 110 healthy donors and roughly 27 ankylosing spondylitis patients.

Comments on this clonotype: Its antigen remains undetermined. No much larger clone is present one base from it, and per-base qualities are unavailable.

The run used an Illumina HiSeq 2500. Quantitative 5'-RACE with molecular barcodes was the method used to prepare the TCR beta libraries. The source study handled its data this way. Disease-linked TCR variants were identified with a new computational method built on a probabilistic model of VDJ rearrangement. The public reads were reprocessed in TCRdb via fastp at Q25 and MiXCR, keeping in-frame beta chains. Rows with a matching CDR3 protein are joined into one entry that keeps the most common DNA and genes. The V and J calls reflect TCRdb's pipeline rather than the authors' work. The sample table holds about 800,000 distinct CDR3 sequences, of which roughly 12% were seen once. The ten biggest clones cover just over 0.5% of the sample. The full study reports these points: The disease-linked clones were reported as significantly enriched in matched synovial fluid samples from ankylosing spondylitis patients. A CD8+ phenotype was shown by the disease-linked clones, which were found at relatively low frequencies in peripheral blood. Some motif variants were previously reported in synovial fluid and blood of reactive arthritis patients, suggesting common disease-initiation mechanisms. A TCR beta motif made up of seven or eight highly homologous amino acid variants appeared to be characteristic of blood from ankylosing spondylitis patients.

The cysteine opens and the phenylalanine closes a CDR3 of 15 amino acids. Kept here is only the CDR3 DNA, which spans 45 bases and is read in frame from base 1. CDR1 and CDR2 (SGHVS, FQNEAQ) derive from the germline V gene. The germline V and J ends show losses of 5 bases and 7 bases respectively, and no gene match explains 9 bases of the junction. This clonotype was sampled from a male donor with ankylosing spondylitis. Sequences were obtained from blood, either unsorted or a sorted T cell fraction (not recorded which). The chain is assembled from TRBV7-8 and TRBJ1-5; TRBD1 agrees with 9 junctional bases. This receptor carries the CDR3 CASSLRDRALQPQHF. The base sequence is TGTGCCAGCAGCCTCCGGGACAGGGCTCTACAGCCCCAGCATTTT.